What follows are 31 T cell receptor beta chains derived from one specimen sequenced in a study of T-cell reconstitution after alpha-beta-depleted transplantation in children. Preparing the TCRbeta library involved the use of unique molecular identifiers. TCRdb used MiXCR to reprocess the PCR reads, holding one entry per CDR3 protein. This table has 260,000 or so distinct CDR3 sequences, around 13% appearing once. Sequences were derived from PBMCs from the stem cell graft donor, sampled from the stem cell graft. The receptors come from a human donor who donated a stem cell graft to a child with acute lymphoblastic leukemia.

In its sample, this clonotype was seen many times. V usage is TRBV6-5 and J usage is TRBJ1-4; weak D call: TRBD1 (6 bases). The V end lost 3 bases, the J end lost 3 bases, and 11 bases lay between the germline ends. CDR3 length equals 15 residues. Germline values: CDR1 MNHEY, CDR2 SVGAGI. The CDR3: CASSYRGGSNEKLFF. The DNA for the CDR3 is TGTGCCAGCAGTTATAGGGGGGGCTCTAATGAAAAACTGTTTTTT.

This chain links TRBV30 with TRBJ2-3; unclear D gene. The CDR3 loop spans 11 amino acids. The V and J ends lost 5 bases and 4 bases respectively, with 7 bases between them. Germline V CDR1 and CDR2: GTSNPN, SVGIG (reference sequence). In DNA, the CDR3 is TGTGCCTGGGGGAAAGCAGATACGCAGTATTTT. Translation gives CAWGKADTQYF.

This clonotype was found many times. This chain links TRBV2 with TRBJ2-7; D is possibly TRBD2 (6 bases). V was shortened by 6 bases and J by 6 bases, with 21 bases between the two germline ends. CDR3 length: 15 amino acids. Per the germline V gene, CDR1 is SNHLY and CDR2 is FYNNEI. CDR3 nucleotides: TGTGCCAGCAGCGCGCCGGGACTCCTTGAGGGCGAGCAGTACTTC. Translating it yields CASSAPGLLEGEQYF. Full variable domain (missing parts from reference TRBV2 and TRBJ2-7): EPEVTQTPSHQVTQMGQEVILRCVPISNHLYFYWYRQILGQKVEFLVSFYNNEISEKSEIFDDQFSVERPDGSNFTLKIRSTKLEDSAMYFCASSAPGLLEGEQYFGPGTRLTVT.

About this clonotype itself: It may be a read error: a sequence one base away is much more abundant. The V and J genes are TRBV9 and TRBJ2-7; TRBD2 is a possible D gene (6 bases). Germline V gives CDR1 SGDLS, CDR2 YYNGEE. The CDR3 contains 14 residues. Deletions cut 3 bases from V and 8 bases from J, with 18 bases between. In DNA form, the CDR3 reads TGTGCCAGCAGCGCTCCGAATGGCCGGGAGCAGCAGTACTTC. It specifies CASSAPNGREQQYF.

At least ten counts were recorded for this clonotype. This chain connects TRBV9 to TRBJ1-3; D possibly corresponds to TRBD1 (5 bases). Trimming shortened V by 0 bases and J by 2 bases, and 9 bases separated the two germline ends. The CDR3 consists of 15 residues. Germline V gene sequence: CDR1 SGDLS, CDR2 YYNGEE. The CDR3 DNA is TGTGCCAGCAGCGTAGGAGGGGAGGCTGGAAACACCATATATTTT. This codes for CASSVGGEAGNTIYF.

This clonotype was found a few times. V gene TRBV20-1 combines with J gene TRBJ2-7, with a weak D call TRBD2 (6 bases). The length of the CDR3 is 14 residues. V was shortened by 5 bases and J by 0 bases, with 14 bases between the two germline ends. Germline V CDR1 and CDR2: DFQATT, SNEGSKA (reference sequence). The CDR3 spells CSAGRSRSSYEQYF. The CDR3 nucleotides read TGCAGTGCTGGGAGGAGCCGTAGCTCCTACGAGCAGTACTTC.

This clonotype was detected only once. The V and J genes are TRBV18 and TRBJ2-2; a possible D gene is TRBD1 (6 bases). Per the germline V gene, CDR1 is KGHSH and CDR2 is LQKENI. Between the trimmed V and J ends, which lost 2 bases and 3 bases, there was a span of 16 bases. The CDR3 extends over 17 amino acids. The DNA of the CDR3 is TGTGCCAGCTCACCAGGGGGCTCAGACGACTACACCGGGGAGCTGTTTTTT. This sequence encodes CASSPGGSDDYTGELFF.

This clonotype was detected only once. Here the CDR3 DNA reads TGCAGTGCTAGGGTGAGAAGGGGAGGGATGAACACTGAAGCTTTCTTT. It encodes CSARVRRGGMNTEAFF. This chain connects TRBV20-1 to TRBJ1-1, with D possibly matching TRBD1 (5 bases). V lost 3 bases and J lost 0, with 17 bases in between. The V gene's germline CDR1 is DFQATT and CDR2 SNEGSKA (reference sequence). The CDR3 is 16 residues long.

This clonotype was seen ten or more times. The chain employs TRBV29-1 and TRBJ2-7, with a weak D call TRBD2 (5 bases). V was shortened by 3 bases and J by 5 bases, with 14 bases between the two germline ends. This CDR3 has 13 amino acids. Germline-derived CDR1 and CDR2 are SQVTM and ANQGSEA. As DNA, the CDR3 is TGCAGCGTTGAGTCGGGGTTGAGCAACGAGCAGTACTTC. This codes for CSVESGLSNEQYF.

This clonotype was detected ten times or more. The CDR3 nucleotides read TGTGCCATCATGAGGCCACATTCCTACGAGCAGTACTTC. Translation: CAIMRPHSYEQYF. The rearrangement links TRBV28 to TRBJ2-7; D remains ambiguous. The CDR3 totals 13 residues. The V gene lost 10 bases and the J gene lost 1 base, with 14 bases spanning the gap. Germline values: CDR1 MDHEN, CDR2 SYDVKM.

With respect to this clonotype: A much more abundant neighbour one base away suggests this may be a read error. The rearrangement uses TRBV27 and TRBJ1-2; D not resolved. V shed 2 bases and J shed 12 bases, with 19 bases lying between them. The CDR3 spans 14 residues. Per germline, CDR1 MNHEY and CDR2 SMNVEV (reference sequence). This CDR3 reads CASSLHRSNYGDTF. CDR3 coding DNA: TGTGCCAGCAGTTTACACAGATCTAACTATGGGGACACCTTC.

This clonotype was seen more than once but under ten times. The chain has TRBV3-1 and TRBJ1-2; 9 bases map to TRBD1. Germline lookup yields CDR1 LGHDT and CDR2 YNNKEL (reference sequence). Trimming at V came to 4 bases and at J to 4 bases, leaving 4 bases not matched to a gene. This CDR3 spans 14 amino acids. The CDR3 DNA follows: TGTGCCAGCAGCCCCGGACAGGGGATCTATGGCTACACCTTC. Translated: CASSPGQGIYGYTF.

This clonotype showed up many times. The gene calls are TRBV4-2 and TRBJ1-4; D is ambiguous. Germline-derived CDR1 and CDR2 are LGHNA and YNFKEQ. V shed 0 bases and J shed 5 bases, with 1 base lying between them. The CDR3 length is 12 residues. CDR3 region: CASSQENEKLFF. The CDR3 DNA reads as TGTGCCAGCAGCCAAGAAAATGAAAAACTGTTTTTT.

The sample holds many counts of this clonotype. Written as DNA, the CDR3 is TGTGCCAGCAGCTGGGACAGGGGTTTGCCAGATACGCAGTATTTT. Protein product: CASSWDRGLPDTQYF. The rearrangement joins TRBV7-2 to TRBJ2-3; TRBD1 matches at 10 bases. The J segment lost 4 bases and the V segment lost 4 bases, leaving 5 bases of the junction unmatched. The germline CDR1 and CDR2 sequences are SGHTA and FQGNSA. The CDR3 length is 15 residues.

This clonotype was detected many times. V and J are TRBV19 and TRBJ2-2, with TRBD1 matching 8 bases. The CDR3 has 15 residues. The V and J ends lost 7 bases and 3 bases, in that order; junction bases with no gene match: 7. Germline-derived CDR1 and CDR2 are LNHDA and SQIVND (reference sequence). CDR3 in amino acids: CASTLGQVHTGELFF. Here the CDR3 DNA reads TGTGCCAGTACACTGGGACAGGTCCACACCGGGGAGCTGTTTTTT.

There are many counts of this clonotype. CDR3 sequence: CASSHLSTGYTF. The CDR3 DNA follows: TGCGCCAGCAGCCACCTCTCGACTGGCTACACCTTC. The rearrangement joins TRBV4-3 to TRBJ1-2, with D hard to call. From germline, CDR1 is LGHNA and CDR2 YSLEER. This CDR3 is built from 12 residues. Trimming stripped 3 bases from V and 7 bases from J, with 9 bases between.

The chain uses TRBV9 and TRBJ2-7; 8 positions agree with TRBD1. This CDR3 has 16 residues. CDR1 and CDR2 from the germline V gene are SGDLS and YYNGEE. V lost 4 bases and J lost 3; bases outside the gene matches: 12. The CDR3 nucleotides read TGTGCCAGCAGCCCGGACCCCGGACAGGGTATCTACGAGCAGTACTTC. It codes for CASSPDPGQGIYEQYF.

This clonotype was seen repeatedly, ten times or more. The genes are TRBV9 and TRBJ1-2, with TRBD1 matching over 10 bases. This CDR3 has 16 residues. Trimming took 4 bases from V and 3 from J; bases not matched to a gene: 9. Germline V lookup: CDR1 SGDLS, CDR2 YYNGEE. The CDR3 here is CASSPGTGVFDYGYTF. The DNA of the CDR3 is TGTGCCAGCAGCCCCGGGACAGGGGTTTTCGACTATGGCTACACCTTC.

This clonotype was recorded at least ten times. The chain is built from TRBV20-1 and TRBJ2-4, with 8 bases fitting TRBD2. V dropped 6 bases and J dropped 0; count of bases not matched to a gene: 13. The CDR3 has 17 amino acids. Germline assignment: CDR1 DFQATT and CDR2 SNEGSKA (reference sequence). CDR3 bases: TGCAGTGCCGTCTACGATTATAGCGGGGTAGCCAAAAACATTCAGTACTTC. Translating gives CSAVYDYSGVAKNIQYF.

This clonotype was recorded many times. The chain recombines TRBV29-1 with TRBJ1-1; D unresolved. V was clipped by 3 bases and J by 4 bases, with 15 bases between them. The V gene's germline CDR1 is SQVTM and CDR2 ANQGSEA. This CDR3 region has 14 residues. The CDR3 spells CSVDTANPSTEAFF. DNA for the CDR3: TGCAGCGTTGACACAGCCAATCCGAGCACTGAAGCTTTCTTT.

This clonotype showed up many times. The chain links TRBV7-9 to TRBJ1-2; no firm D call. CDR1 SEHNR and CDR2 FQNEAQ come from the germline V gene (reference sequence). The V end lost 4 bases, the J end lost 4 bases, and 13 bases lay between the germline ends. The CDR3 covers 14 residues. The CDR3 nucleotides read TGTGCCAGCAGCTCCACAGCAATGACCTATGGCTACACCTTC. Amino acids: CASSSTAMTYGYTF. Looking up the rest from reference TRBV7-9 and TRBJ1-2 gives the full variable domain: DTGVSQNPRHKITKRGQNVTFRCDPISEHNRLYWYRQTLGQGPEFLTYFQNEAQLEKSRLLSDRFSAERPKGSFSTLEIQRTEQGDSAMYLCASSSTAMTYGYTFGSGTRLTVV.

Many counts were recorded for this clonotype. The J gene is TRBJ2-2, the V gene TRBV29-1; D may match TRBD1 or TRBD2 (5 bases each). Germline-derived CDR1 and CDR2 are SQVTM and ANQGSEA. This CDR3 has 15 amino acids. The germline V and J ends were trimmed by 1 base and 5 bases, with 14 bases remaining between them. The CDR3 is CSVEVGGLRTGELFF. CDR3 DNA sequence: TGCAGCGTTGAAGTTGGGGGATTGCGGACCGGGGAGCTGTTTTTT.

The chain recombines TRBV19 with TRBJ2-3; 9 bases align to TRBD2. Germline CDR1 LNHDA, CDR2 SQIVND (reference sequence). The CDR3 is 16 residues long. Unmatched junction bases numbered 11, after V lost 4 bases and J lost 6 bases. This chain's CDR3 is CASSTSGSGRPDTQYF. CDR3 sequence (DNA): TGTGCCAGTAGTACCTCGGGTAGCGGGAGACCCGATACGCAGTATTTT. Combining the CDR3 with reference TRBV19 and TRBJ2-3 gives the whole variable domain DGGITQSPKYLFRKEGQNVTLSCEQNLNHDAMYWYRQDPGQGLRLIYYSQIVNDFQKGDIAEGYSVSREKKESFPLTVTSAQKNPTAFYLCASSTSGSGRPDTQYFGPGTRLTVL.

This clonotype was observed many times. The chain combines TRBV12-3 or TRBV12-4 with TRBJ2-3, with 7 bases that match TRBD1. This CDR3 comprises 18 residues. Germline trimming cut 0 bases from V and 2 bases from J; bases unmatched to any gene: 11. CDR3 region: CASSLALRMGTDTDTQYF. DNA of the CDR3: TGTGCCAGCAGTTTAGCGCTAAGGATGGGGACAGACACAGATACGCAGTATTTT.

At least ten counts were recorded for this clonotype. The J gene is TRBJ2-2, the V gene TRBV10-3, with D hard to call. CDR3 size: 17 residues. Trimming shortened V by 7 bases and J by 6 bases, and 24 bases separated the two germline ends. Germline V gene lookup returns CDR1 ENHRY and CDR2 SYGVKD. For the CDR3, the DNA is TGTGCCATCACTCCGACCCCGACCCCCTCTGGTGCCGGGGAGCTGTTTTTT. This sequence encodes CAITPTPTPSGAGELFF.

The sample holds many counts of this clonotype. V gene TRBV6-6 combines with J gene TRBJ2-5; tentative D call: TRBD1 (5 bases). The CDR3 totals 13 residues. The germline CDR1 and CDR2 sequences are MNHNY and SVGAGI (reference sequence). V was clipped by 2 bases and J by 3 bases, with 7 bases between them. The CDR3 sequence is CASSYKGEETQYF. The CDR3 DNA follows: TGTGCCAGCAGTTACAAAGGGGAAGAGACCCAGTACTTC.

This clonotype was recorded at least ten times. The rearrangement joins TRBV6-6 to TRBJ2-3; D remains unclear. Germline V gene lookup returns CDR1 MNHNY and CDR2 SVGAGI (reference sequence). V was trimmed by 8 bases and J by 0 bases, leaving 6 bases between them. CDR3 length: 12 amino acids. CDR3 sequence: CASGWSTDTQYF. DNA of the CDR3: TGTGCCAGCGGTTGGAGCACAGATACGCAGTATTTT.

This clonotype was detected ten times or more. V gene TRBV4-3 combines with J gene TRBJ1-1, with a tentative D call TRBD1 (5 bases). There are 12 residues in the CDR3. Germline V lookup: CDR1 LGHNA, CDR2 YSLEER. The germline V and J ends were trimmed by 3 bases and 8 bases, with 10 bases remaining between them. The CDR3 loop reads CASSQATGEAFF. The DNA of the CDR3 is TGCGCCAGCAGCCAGGCCACAGGCGAAGCTTTCTTT.

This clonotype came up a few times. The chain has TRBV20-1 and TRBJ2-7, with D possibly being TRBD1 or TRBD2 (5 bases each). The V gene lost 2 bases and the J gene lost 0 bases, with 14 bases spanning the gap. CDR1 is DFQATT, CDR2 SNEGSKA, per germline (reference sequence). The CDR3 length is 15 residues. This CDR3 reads CSARMRGEGSYEQYF. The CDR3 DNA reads TGCAGTGCTAGAATGAGGGGCGAAGGCTCCTACGAGCAGTACTTC.

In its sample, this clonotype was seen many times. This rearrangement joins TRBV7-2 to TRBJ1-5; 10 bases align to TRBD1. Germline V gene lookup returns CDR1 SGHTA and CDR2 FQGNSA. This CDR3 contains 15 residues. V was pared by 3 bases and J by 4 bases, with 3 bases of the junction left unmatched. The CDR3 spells CASSLDRGENQPQHF. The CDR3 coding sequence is TGTGCCAGCAGCTTGGACAGGGGGGAGAATCAGCCCCAGCATTTT.

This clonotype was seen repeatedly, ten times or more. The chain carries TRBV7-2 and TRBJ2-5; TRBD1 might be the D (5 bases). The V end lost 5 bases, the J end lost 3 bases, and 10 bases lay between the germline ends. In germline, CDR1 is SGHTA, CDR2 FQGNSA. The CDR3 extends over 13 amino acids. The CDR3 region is CASSPGREETQYF. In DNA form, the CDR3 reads TGTGCCAGCAGCCCGGGCAGGGAAGAGACCCAGTACTTC.